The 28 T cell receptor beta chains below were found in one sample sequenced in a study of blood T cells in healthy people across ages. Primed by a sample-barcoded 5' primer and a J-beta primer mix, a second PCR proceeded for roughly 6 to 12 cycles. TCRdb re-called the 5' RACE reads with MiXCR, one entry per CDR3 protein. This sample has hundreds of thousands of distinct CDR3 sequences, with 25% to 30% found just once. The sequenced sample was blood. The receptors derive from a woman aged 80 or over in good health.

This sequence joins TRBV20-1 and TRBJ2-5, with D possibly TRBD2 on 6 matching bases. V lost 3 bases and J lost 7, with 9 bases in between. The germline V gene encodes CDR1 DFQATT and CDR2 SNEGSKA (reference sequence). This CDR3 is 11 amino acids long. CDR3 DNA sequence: TGCAGTGCTAGGGAGGGCAGGACCCAGTACTTC. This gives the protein CSAREGRTQYF.

CDR3 bases: TGTGCCAGCAGCCACAGTCTCGGGGGGAACACTGAAGCTTTCTTT. It encodes CASSHSLGGNTEAFF. The chain has TRBV7-2 and TRBJ1-1; D might be TRBD1 (5 bases). V gave up 5 bases and J gave up 1 base, with 14 bases separating them. The CDR3 consists of 15 residues. Germline values: CDR1 SGHTA, CDR2 FQGNSA. The full variable domain, completed using reference TRBV7-2 and TRBJ1-1, is GAGVSQSPSNKVTEKGKDVELRCDPISGHTALYWYRQSLGQGLEFLIYFQGNSAPDKSGLPSDRFSAERTGGSVSTLTIQRTQQEDSAVYLCASSHSLGGNTEAFFGQGTRLTVV.

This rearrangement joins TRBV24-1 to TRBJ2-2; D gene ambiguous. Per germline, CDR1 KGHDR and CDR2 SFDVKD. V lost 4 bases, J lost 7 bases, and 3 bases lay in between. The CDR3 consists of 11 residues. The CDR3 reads CATSERGELFF. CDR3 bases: TGTGCCACCAGTGAACGCGGGGAGCTGTTTTTT.

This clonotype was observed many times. CDR3: CASSVQGSGELFF. CDR3 nucleotides: TGTGCCAGCAGTGTTCAGGGATCCGGGGAGCTGTTTTTT. The chain links TRBV2 to TRBJ2-2, with a possible D match to TRBD1 (5 bases). Germline assignment: CDR1 SNHLY and CDR2 FYNNEI. The CDR3 covers 13 residues. V gave up 4 bases and J gave up 6 bases, with 9 bases separating them.

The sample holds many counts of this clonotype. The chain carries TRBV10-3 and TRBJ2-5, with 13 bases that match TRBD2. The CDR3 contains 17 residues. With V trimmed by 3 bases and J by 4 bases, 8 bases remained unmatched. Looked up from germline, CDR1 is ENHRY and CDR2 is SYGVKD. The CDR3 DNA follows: TGTGCCATCAGTGACCCCAGGACTAGCGGGGGCAGAGAGACCCAGTACTTC. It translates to CAISDPRTSGGRETQYF.

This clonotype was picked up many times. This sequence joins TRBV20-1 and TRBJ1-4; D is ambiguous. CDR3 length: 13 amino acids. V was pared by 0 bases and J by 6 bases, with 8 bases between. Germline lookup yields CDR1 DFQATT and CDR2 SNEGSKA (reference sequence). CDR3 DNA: TGCAGTGCTAGAGATAGAAGGGATGAAAAACTGTTTTTT. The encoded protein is CSARDRRDEKLFF.

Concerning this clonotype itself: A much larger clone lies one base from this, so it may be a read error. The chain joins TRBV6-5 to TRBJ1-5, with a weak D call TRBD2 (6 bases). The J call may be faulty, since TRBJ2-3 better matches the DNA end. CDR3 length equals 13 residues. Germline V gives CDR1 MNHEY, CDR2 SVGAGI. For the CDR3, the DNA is TGTGCCAGCAGTTACACTAGCAATCAGCCCCAGTATTTT. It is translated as CASSYTSNQPQYF.

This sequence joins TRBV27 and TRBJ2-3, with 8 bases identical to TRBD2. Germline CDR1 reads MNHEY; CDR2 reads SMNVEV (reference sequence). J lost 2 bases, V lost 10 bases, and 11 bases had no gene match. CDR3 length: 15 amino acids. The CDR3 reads CATTTRGGFTDTQYF. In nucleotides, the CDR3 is TGTGCCACCACAACCCGGGGGGGCTTCACAGATACGCAGTATTTT.

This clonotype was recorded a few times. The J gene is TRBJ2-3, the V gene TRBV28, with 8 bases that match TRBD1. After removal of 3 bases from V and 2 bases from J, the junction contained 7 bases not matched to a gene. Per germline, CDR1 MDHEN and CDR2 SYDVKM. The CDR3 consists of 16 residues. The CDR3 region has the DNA TGTGCCAGCAGTTTGACGGGACAGGCGATCACAGATACGCAGTATTTT. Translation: CASSLTGQAITDTQYF.

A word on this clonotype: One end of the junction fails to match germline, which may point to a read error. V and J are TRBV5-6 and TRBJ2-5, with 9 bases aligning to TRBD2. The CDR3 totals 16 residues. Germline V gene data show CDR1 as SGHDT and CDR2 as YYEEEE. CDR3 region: CASSSRQAGGQETQDF. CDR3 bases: TGTGCCAGCAGCTCCCGTCAAGCGGGGGGACAAGAGACCCAGGACTTC. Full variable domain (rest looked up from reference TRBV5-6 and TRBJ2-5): DAGVTQSPTHLIKTRGQQVTLRCSPKSGHDTVSWYQQALGQGPQFIFQYYEEEERQRGNFPDRFSGHQFPNYSSELNVNALLLGDSALYLCASSSRQAGGQETQDFGPGTRLLVL.

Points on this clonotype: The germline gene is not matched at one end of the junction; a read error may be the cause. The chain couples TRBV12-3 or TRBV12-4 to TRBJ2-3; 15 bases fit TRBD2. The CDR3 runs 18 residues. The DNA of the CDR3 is TGTGCCACCAGTGGACTAGCGGGGGGGAAAATATCGGGAGATACGCAGTATTTT. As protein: CATSGLAGGKISGDTQYF.

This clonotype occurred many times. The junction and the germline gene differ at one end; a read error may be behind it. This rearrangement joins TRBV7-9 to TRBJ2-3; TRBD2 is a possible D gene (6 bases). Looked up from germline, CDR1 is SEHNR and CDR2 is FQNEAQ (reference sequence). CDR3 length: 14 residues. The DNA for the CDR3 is TGCGCCAGCAGCTTGGGCGGGGACACAGATACGCAGTATTTT. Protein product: CASSLGGDTDTQYF.

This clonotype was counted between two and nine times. The CDR3 DNA sequence: TGCAGTGGTAGCCCCAGGGTTCCTGAAGCTTTCTTT. It translates to CSGSPRVPEAFF. The chain has TRBV20-1 and TRBJ1-1, with a weak D call TRBD1 (5 bases). This CDR3 has 12 amino acids. Per the germline V gene, CDR1 is DFQATT and CDR2 is SNEGSKA (reference sequence). The ends were cut back, 7 bases at V and 6 bases at J, with 15 bases in the middle.

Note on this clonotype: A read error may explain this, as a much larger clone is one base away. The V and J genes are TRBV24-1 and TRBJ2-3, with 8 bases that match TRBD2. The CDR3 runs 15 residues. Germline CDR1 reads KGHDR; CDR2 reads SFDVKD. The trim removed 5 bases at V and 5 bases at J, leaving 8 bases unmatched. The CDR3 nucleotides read TGTGCCACCAGTGGGAGGCGGGGGGCGGAAGATACGCAGTATTTT. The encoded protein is CATSGRRGAEDTQYF.

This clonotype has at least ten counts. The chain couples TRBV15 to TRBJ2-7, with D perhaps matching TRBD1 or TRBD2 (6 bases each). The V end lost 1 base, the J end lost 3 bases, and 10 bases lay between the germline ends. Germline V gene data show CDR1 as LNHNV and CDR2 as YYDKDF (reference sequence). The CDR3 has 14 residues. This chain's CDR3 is CATSRGGAVYEQYF. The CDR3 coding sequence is TGTGCCACCAGCAGAGGGGGGGCTGTCTACGAGCAGTACTTC.

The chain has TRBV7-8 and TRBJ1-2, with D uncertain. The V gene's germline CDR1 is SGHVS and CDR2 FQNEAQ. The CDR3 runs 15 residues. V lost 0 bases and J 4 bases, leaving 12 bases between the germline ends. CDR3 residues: CASSLAPQSTYGYTF. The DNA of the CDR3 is TGTGCCAGCAGCTTAGCCCCCCAGAGTACCTATGGCTACACCTTC.

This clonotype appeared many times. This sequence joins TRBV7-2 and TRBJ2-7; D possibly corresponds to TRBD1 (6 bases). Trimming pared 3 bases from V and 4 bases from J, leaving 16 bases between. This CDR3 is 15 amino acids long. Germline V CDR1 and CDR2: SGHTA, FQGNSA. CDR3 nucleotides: TGTGCCAGCAGCTTTCGGGGTGGACAGCATTACGAGCAGTACTTC. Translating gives CASSFRGGQHYEQYF.

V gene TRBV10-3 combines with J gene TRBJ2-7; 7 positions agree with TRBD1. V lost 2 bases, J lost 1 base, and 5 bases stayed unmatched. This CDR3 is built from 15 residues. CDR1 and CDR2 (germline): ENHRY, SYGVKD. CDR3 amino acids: CAISEGPGQSYEQYF. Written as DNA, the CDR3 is TGTGCCATCAGTGAGGGACCGGGACAGTCCTACGAGCAGTACTTC.

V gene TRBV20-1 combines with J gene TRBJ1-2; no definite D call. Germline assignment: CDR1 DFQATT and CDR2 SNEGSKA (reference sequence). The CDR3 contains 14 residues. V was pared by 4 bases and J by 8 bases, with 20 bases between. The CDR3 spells CSATLKGRTYGYTF. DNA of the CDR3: TGCAGTGCTACCCTGAAAGGGAGAACCTACGGCTACACCTTC.

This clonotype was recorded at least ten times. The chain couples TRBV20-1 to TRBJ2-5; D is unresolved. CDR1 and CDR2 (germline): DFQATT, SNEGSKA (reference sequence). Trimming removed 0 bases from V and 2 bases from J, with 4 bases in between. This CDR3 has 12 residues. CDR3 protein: CSARELQETQYF. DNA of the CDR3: TGCAGTGCTAGAGAATTACAAGAGACCCAGTACTTC.

The CDR3 bases are TGCAGTGCTGAGGAGGCTAGCGGACCCTACAATGAGCAGTACTTC. Protein sequence: CSAEEASGPYNEQYF. This sequence joins TRBV20-1 and TRBJ2-7; 7 bases are a match to TRBD2. Germline loops: CDR1 DFQATT, CDR2 SNEGSKA (reference sequence). V lost 5 bases to trimming and J lost 7 bases; unmatched junction nucleotides: 17. The CDR3 consists of 15 residues.

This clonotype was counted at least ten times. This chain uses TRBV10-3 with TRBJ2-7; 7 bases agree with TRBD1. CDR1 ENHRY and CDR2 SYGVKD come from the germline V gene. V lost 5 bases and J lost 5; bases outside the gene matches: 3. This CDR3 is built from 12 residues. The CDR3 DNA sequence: TGTGCCATCAGTCCCGGACAGGACGAGCAGTACTTC. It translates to CAISPGQDEQYF.

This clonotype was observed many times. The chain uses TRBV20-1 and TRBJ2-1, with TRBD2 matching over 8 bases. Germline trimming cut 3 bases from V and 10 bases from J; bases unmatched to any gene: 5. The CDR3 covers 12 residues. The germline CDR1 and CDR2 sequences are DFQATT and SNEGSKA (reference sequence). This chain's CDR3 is CSASGGAEEQFF. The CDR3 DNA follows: TGCAGTGCTAGCGGGGGGGCGGAGGAGCAGTTCTTC.

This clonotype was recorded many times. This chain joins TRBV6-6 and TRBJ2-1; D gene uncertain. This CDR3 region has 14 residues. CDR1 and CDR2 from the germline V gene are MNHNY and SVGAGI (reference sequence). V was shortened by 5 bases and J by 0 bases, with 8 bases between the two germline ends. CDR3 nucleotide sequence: TGTGCCAGCAGTGATTCCTACTCCTACAATGAGCAGTTCTTC. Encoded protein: CASSDSYSYNEQFF.

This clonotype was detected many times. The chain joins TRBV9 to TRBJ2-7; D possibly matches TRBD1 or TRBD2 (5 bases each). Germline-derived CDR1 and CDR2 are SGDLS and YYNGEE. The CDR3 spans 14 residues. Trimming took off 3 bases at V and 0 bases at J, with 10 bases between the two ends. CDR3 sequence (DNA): TGTGCCAGCAGCGCGTCCGGGACCTCCTACGAGCAGTACTTC. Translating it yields CASSASGTSYEQYF. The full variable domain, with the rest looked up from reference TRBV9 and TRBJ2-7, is DSGVTQTPKHLITATGQRVTLRCSPRSGDLSVYWYQQSLDQGLQFLIQYYNGEERAKGNILERFSAQQFPDLHSELNLSSLELGDSALYFCASSASGTSYEQYFGPGTRLTVT.

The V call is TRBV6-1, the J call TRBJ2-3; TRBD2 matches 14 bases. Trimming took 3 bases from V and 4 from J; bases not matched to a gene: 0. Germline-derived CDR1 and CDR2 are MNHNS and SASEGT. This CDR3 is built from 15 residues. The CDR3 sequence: CASSETSGRADTQYF. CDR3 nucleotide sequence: TGTGCCAGCAGTGAGACTAGCGGGAGGGCAGATACGCAGTATTTT.

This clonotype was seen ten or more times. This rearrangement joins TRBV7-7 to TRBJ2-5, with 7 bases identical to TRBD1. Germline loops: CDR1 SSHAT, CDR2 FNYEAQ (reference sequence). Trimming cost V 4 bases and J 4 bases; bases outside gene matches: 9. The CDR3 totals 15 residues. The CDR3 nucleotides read TGTGCCAGCAGCTCCGGACAGGAGTTGGGAGAGACCCAGTACTTC. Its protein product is CASSSGQELGETQYF.

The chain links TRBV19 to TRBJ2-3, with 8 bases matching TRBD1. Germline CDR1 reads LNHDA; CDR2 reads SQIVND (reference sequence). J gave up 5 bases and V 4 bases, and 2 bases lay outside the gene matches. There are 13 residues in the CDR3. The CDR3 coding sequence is TGTGCCAGTAGTACAGGGGGCATAGATACGCAGTATTTT. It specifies CASSTGGIDTQYF.